The T cell receptor beta chain under discussion was sequenced for a study of blood T cell repertoires in COVID-19. Study details: T cells, B-cell-depleted T cells, or PBMCs supplied cDNA or gDNA.

Study processing details: Nucleated cell number was recorded as an estimate derived from reference gene primer amplification. Produced via immunoSEQ multiplex PCR; TCRdb's table is partial and in-frame only. The DNA was the basis for D and trimming; V, J and clone size are from that table. The top ten hold about 15% of the sample, which has about 87,000 clones, around four fifths seen once. The V segment lost 4 bases and the J segment 15 bases; nucleotides outside the gene matches: 9. The germline V gene has CDR1 SGHDT and CDR2 YYEEEE. CDR3 size: 12 residues. The TCR was taken from a woman in her fifties or sixties with acute or convalescent COVID-19. The V and J genes are TRBV5-6 and TRBJ2-1; 8 bases align to TRBD2. Sequenced sample: peripheral blood. The CDR3 DNA is TGTGCCAGCAGCCTAAAGCGGGGGTACGTGTTCTTC. Protein product: CASSLKRGYVFF.